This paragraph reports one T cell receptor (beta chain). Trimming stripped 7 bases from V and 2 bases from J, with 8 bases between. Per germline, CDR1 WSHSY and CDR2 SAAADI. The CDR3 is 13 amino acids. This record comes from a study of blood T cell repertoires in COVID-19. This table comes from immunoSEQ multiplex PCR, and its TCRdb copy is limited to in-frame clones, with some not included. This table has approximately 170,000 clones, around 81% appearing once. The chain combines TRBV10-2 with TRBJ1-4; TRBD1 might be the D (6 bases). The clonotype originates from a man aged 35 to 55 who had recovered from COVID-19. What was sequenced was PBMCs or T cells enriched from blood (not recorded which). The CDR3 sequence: CASTDSTNEKLFF. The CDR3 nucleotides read TGCGCCAGCACGGACAGTACTAATGAAAAACTGTTTTTT.